This T cell receptor beta chain was identified during a study of immune evolution from preneoplasia to lung adenocarcinoma. Study outcomes and limitations: Highest clonality occurred in KRAS-mutant, not EGFR-mutant or double wild-type, nodules. Later-stage lesions appeared to have more T cells, more diversity, less clonality.

Remarks on this clone: Antigen unknown.

The CDR3 totals 14 residues. Germline CDR1 and CDR2: SGHDT and YYEEEE. V gave up 2 bases and J gave up 3 bases, with 9 bases separating them. Patients had resection in Japan or China between the mid-2010s and the late 2010s. The data were produced by immunoSEQ multiplex PCR, yet TCRdb's version contains in-frame clones alone and is incomplete. The data show around 3,700 clones, 82% seen once. This chain uses TRBV5-6 with TRBJ2-4; D remains unclear. This receptor was identified in a person between 65 and 80 years old with invasive lung adenocarcinoma. Sequences were obtained from FFPE invasive lung adenocarcinoma tissue. Written as DNA, the CDR3 is TGTGCCAGCAGCTTTCGTGGGGTCAAAAACATTCAGTACTTC. Translation: CASSFRGVKNIQYF.